This entry features one TCR beta chain sequence. Its cognate antigen is unknown. The read terminates 3 residues before the CDR3 end, so the remaining end is supplied by the germline J gene. This sample stems from a study of Tregs in tolerant kidney transplant recipients. Study-wide results and caveats: Tregs expanded with activated donor B cells seemed most donor-specific. Changing PCR primers prevented nucleotide comparison between some patients' samples.

J was trimmed by 8 bases and V by 3 bases; bases with no gene match: 7. Germline V gene lookup returns CDR1 KGHSH and CDR2 LQKENI. The CDR3 length is 14 residues. This table comes from immunoSEQ multiplex PCR, and its TCRdb copy is limited to in-frame clones, with some not included. Recorded for this sample: some 29,000 clones. Related graft donors supplied nonmyeloablative bone marrow transplants, and mixed chimerism was transient. The starting material was CD4+ T cells from blood (PBMCs), obtained 24 months after the transplant. The chain has TRBV18 and TRBJ1-5; 7 bases map to TRBD1. This TCR was recovered from a human patient who received a combined kidney and bone marrow transplant. The T cells may come from the graft donor. The CDR3 loop is CASSPDRSREPQHF. The sequenced part of the CDR3 DNA is TGTGCCAGCTCACCGGACAGGAGTAGGGAGCCC.